This T cell receptor beta chain appears in the sequencing data of a study of identical twins (dated by TCRdb to between 2015 and 2016). About the study as a whole: The study deep-sequenced TCR alpha and beta repertoires from monozygotic twins, unrelated adults of various ages and cord blood to test whether fetal clonotypes persist. To rule out contamination, the twin experiments were replicated at different times with different library preparation protocols. The research as a whole found: Excess twin sharing in beta out-of-frame sequences was weaker because fewer shared sequences lowered the signal-to-noise ratio. Fewer insertions were carried by abundant cord blood beta clonotypes; a weaker similar trend was observed in young adult naive repertoires, while no such trend was observed in memory repertoires. Invariant T cells such as MAIT and iNKT could partly confound zero-insertion analyses, though diverse VJ usage argued against this for most clonotypes. Because the same donors could not be followed over many years, the conclusions depended on cross-sectional statistical analysis. Out-of-frame TCR alpha sharing in monozygotic twins was systematically underestimated by recombination models, whereas sharing between unrelated individuals was in agreement with the recombination models. Compared with coincidental sharing between unrelated individuals, an excess of low generation-probability sequences was observed among out-of-frame TCR alpha sequences shared between twins.

Every donor was a healthy Caucasian. Three pairs of female monozygotic twins, all aged roughly 18 to 29 years, were included in the twin cohort. Positive isolation kits from Invitrogen were used to isolate the CD4+ and CD8+ T cell populations. Of note for this clonotype: It has no known antigen specificity. The record has no base qualities; no much larger clone is one base away.

The library was obtained by 5' RACE. The data were produced on an Illumina HiSeq 2000. Template switching added a universal primer binding site, and the final cDNA carried a unique molecular identifier that allowed TCR cDNA molecules to be counted accurately. Specific primers in the conserved constant-segment region were used to synthesize first-strand cDNA for the TCR alpha and beta chains. To control for contamination, every cDNA library was double barcoded, receiving both a SMART-Mk sample barcode and Illumina barcodes. TruSeq adapter sequences and Illumina sample barcodes were added in two successive PCR steps. TCR alpha and beta cDNA libraries were sequenced on the Illumina HiSeq platform with custom primers. In the original analysis: Raw reads were processed with MiGEC to extract unique molecular identifiers, and MiXCR was used to determine CDR3 positions. For each individual, recombination models were inferred using an EM algorithm with the repgenHMM and IGoR tools. The tcR package in R was used for shared clonotype analysis, with sharing normalized by the product of cloneset sizes. To study raw recombination free of thymic and clonal selection effects, out-of-frame nonproductive sequences were analyzed. TCRdb handled the public reads itself, with Q25 trimming in fastp and clone calling in MiXCR, and kept productive beta chains. Merged by CDR3 protein, the rows form single entries marked with the most common genes and DNA. Clone size and V and J calls follow TCRdb, not the original study. Counted in this sample were 470,000 or so distinct CDR3 sequences; 20% to 25% of them appeared once. The ten largest clones add up to 2.9% of the sample.

V is pared back by 0 bases and J by 10 bases, with 7 bases lying between the germline termini. From its cysteine to its phenylalanine, the CDR3 spans 12 amino acids. Only the CDR3 region is kept as DNA, spanning 36 bases read in frame from base 1. CDR1 and CDR2 were assigned from the germline V gene as KGHSH and LQKENI. This sample was also put to use in a study of T cells expressing NK-cell markers. As the second publication notes: TCR beta-chain repertoires were profiled in sorted CD3+CD56+NKG2C+, CD3+CD56+NKG2C- and CD3+CD56-NKG2C+ T-cell subsets from about 8 donors. Of the eight sequenced donors, seven were found to be HCMV-seropositive and one was found to be HCMV-seronegative. In several experiments an anti-gammadeltaTCR antibody was added to restrict sorting to alphabetaTCR-expressing T cells. In a handful of donors, the dominant CD3+CD56+NKG2C+ clonotypes were among the top 10 CD8+ clonotypes and accounted for about 1.0-7.5% of CD8+ T cells. Those dominant clonotypes were again the most abundant among CD3+CD56-NKG2C+ cells in four donors, at roughly 28.3-60.1%. It remained unclear whether the expanded NKG2C-expressing T cell clones were specific for HCMV antigens. Randomly selected healthy volunteers, three men and five women, were used as the eight sequenced donors. To determine HCMV serostatus, a commercial ELISA kit was used to detect HCMV-specific IgG in serum. MIGEC was used to demultiplex reads and group reads by UMI, and MiTCR was used to assemble and quantify clonotypes. To remove erroneous sequences, TCR cDNA sequences were retained only when supported by two or more reads. Downstream repertoire analysis used the tcR package, and clonotypes were matched across fractions by CDR3 nucleotide sequence plus V segment. VDJmatch was used to annotate antigen specificity against VDJdb, with one amino acid substitution in CDR3 allowed.

The sample consisted of CD4+ T cells sorted from blood. The chain is encoded by TRBV18 joined to TRBJ2-1; the D gene may be TRBD1 or TRBD2, since each aligns over 5 bases. This receptor was obtained from a woman younger than 35 in good health. The sequenced DNA is TGTGCCAGCTCACCACCGTGGGACGAGCAGTTCTTC. Translated, it gives CASSPPWDEQFF.